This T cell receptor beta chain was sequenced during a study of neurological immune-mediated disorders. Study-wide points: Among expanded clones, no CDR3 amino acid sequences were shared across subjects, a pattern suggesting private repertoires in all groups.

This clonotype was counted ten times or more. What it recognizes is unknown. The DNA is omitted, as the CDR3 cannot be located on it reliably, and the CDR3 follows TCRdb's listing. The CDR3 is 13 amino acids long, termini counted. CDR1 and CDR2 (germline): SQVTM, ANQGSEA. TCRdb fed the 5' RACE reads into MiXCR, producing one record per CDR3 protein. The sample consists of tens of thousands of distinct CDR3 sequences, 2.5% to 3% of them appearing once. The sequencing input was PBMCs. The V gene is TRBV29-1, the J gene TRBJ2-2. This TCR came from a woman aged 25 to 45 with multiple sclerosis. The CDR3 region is CSVEMFGAGELFF.